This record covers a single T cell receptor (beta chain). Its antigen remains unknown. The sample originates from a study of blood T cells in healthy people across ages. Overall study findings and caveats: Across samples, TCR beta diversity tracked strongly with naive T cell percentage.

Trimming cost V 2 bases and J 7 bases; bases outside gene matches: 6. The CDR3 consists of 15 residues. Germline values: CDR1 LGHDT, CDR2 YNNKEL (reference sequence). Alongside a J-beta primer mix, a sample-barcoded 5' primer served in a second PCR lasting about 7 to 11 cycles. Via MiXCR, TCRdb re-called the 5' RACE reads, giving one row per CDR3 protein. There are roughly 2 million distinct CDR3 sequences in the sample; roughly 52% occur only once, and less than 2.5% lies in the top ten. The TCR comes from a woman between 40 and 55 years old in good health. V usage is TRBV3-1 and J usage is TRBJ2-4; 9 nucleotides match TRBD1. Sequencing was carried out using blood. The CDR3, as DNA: TGTGCCAGCAGCCAACTGACAGGGGGAGGGAACATTCAGTACTTC. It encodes CASSQLTGGGNIQYF.